This TCR beta chain is from a study of T cells after yellow fever vaccination. The authors made TCR cDNA by 5'RACE template switching, adding a universal primer site and UMIs. TCRdb processed the 5' RACE reads anew with MiXCR; each CDR3 protein has one entry. The sample lists roughly 260,000 distinct CDR3 sequences; about an eighth were seen once. Germline V gene data show CDR1 as DFQATT and CDR2 as SNEGSKA (reference sequence). V was trimmed by 1 base and J by 1 base, leaving 14 bases between them. The CDR3 has 15 residues. Study outcomes and limitations: High-abundance clonotypes from the bulk population could contaminate FACS-sorted repertoires. The study found a weaker secondary response that peaked faster, day 5 versus 15.

About this clonotype: Its antigen is still unknown.

The sequenced sample was CD4+ T cells sorted from PBMCs, obtained 45 days after the yellow fever booster vaccination. The rearrangement links TRBV20-1 to TRBJ2-7; D remains unclear. The sequence was collected from a man younger than 40 who received the YFV17D yellow fever vaccine. CDR3 nucleotide sequence: TGCAGTGCTAGAGTCGTGGCTAGTAAGTCCTACGAGCAGTACTTC. Translation gives CSARVVASKSYEQYF.